This T cell receptor (beta chain) emerged from a study of blood T cell repertoires in COVID-19. Study background: The origin of the acute and convalescent COVID-19 samples was the United States, Italy and Spain. T cells, B-cell-depleted T cells, or PBMCs supplied cDNA or gDNA.

The V gene's germline CDR1 is MNHEY and CDR2 SVGAGI. The CDR3 covers 15 residues. The V end lost 6 bases, the J end lost 0 bases, and 15 bases lay between the germline ends. Original analysis: Amplification from reference gene primers served as the basis for estimated nucleated cell counts. This table comes from immunoSEQ multiplex PCR, and its TCRdb copy is limited to in-frame clones, with some not included. The V and J calls and clone size are taken from that table; D and trimming were inferred from the DNA. The sample consists of roughly 140,000 clones, about nine tenths of them appearing once. The sequence was collected from a man in his fifties with active or convalescent COVID-19. The V call is TRBV6-5, the J call TRBJ2-7; D might be TRBD2 (5 bases). Sequencing was performed on peripheral blood. The chain's CDR3 is CASRPSSGRSYEQYF. DNA of the CDR3: TGTGCCAGCAGACCGTCAAGCGGACGCTCCTACGAGCAGTACTTC.